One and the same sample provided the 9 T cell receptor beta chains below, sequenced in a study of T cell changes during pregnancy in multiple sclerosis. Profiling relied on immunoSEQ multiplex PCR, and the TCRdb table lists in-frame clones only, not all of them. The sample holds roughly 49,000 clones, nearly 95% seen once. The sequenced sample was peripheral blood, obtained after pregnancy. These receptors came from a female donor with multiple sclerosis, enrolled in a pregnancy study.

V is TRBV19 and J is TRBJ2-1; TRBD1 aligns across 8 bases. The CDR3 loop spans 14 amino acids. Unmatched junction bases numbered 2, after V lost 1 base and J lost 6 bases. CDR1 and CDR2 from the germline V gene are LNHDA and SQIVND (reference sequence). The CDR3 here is CASSIAGQVNEQFF. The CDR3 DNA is TGTGCCAGTAGTATAGCGGGACAGGTCAATGAGCAGTTCTTC.

The CDR3 nucleotides read TGTGCCAGTAGTATAGGGGGACAGGTATACAATGAGCAGTTCTTC. This codes for CASSIGGQVYNEQFF. The chain recombines TRBV19 with TRBJ2-1, with 8 positions matching TRBD1. This CDR3 has 15 residues. The germline V gene has CDR1 LNHDA and CDR2 SQIVND (reference sequence). V lost 1 base to trimming and J lost 4 bases; unmatched junction nucleotides: 3. The full variable domain, in which reference TRBV19 and TRBJ2-1 provide the parts outside the CDR3, is DGGITQSPKYLFRKEGQNVTLSCEQNLNHDAMYWYRQDPGQGLRLIYYSQIVNDFQKGDIAEGYSVSREKKESFPLTVTSAQKNPTAFYLCASSIGGQVYNEQFFGPGTRLTVL.

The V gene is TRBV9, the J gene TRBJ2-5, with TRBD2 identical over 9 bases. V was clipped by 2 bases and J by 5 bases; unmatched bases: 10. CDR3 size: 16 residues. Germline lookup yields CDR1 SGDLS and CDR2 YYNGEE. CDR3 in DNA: TGTGCCAGCAGCGTGGGCTTAGCGGGGGTAGAGGAGACCCAGTACTTC. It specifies CASSVGLAGVEETQYF.

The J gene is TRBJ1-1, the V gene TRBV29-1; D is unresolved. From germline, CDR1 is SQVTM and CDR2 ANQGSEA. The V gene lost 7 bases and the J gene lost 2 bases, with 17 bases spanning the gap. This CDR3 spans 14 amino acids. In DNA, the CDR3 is TGCAGCGCTGTGCTTAAACAGATTAACACTGAAGCTTTCTTT. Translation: CSAVLKQINTEAFF.

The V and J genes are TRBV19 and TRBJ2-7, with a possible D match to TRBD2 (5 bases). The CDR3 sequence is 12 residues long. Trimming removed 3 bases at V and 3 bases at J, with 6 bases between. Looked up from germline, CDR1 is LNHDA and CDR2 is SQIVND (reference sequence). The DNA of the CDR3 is TGTGCCAGTAGTATTGGGAGCTACGAGCAGTACTTC. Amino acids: CASSIGSYEQYF.

CDR3 residues: CASSPSRLAGGNSYEQYF. The CDR3 nucleotides read TGTGCCAGCAGCCCCTCGCGACTAGCGGGGGGAAACTCCTACGAGCAGTACTTC. The chain recombines TRBV7-2 with TRBJ2-7; 13 nucleotides agree with TRBD2. With V trimmed by 5 bases and J by 0 bases, 10 bases remained unmatched. Germline CDR1 reads SGHTA; CDR2 reads FQGNSA. This CDR3 has 18 residues.

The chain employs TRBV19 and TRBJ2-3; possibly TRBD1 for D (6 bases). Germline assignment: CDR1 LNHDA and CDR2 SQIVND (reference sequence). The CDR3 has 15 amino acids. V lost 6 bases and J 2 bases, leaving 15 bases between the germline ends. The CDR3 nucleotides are TGTGCCAGTAGGCGCCGGACAGTTTCCACAGATACGCAGTATTTT. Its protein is CASRRRTVSTDTQYF.

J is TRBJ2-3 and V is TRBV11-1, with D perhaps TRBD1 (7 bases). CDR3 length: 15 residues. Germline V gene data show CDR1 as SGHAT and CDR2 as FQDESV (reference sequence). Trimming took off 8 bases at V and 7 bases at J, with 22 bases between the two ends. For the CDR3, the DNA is TGTGCCAGCGGTCTGACAGGGTGGGAGGATAATACGCAGTATTTT. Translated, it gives CASGLTGWEDNTQYF.

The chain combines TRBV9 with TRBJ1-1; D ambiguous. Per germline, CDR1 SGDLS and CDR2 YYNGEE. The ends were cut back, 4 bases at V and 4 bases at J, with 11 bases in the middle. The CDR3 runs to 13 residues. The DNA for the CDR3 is TGTGCCAGCAGCCCGCGGGTGATCACTGAAGCTTTCTTT. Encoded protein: CASSPRVITEAFF.